A selection of T cell receptor beta chains follows, all from one sample in a study of identical twins. TCRdb passed the 5' RACE reads through MiXCR, listing each CDR3 protein once. The profile shows about 890,000 distinct CDR3 sequences, approximately 13% of them singletons. This same sample was also taken into another study, of yellow fever vaccine responses in identical twins.

The specimen sequenced was PBMCs. The receptor set was obtained from a woman younger than 35 in good health. Both conserved end residues are part of each CDR3. Fields, in order: J gene, D gene, V gene, clone size, CDR3 length, CDR3 protein, CDR3 DNA. A D gene is named only where the DNA matches it firmly. Clone size appears in some rows only: once, few, many, or a class for an expanded clone.

TRBJ2-4 - TRBV27 many 11 CASSSGNIQYF TGTGCCAGCAGTTCGGGAAACATTCAGTACTTC
TRBJ2-1 TRBD2 TRBV4-1 many 16 CASSQAQTSGRGEQFF TGCGCCAGCAGCCAAGCCCAGACTAGCGGGAGGGGTGAGCAGTTCTTC
TRBJ2-1 - TRBV7-8 - 17 CASSSPRSPFPTDEQFF TGTGCCAGCAGCTCCCCGCGCTCCCCGTTCCCCACCGATGAGCAGTTCTTC
TRBJ2-5 TRBD2 TRBV28 - 16 CASSPSGREGFGTQYF TGTGCCAGCAGTCCCTCTGGGCGGGAGGGGTTTGGGACCCAGTACTTC
TRBJ1-1 - TRBV28 - 11 CASSLKNEAFF TGTGCCAGCAGTTTAAAGAATGAAGCTTTCTTT
TRBJ1-2 - TRBV7-9 - 14 CASSPAGIYYGYTF TGTGCCAGCAGCCCGGCAGGGATCTACTATGGCTACACCTTC
TRBJ2-3 - TRBV4-1 - 16 CASSQDEPVRTDTQYF TGCGCCAGCAGCCAAGATGAGCCGGTTCGCACAGATACGCAGTATTTT
TRBJ2-1 TRBD2 TRBV18 many 15 CASSPLAGIYNEQFF TGTGCCAGCTCACCACTAGCGGGGATTTACAATGAGCAGTTCTTC
TRBJ2-3 - TRBV4-2 few 18 CASSQDPADRGRTDTQYF TGTGCCAGCAGCCAAGACCCGGCGGACCGGGGGCGTACAGATACGCAGTATTTT
TRBJ1-1 - TRBV5-6 many 13 CASSPGVETEAFF TGTGCCAGCAGCCCCGGGGTAGAAACTGAAGCTTTCTTT
TRBJ1-2 - TRBV12-3/TRBV12-4 many 13 CASSSQGTGGYTF TGTGCCAGCAGTTCCCAAGGGACTGGAGGCTACACCTTC